These T cell receptor beta chains were read from a single sample in a study of T cells after yellow fever vaccination. TCRdb itself ran the 5' RACE reads through MiXCR, one entry per CDR3 protein. Of roughly 300,000 distinct CDR3 sequences detected, about 8.3% appear once; the ten largest clones hold around 17%. The source was PBMCs, collected approximately 40 days after the first yellow fever vaccination. Source of these receptors: a young man who received the YFV17D yellow fever vaccine. Each CDR3 is given with its conserved first and last residue. A D gene is named only where the DNA matches it firmly. The size field is filled for only some rows; it gives once, few, many or a size class.

>TRBJ2-3|TRBV6-5|-|-
CASSYSGIGTDTQYF
TGTGCCAGCAGTTACTCCGGAATTGGCACAGATACGCAGTATTTT
>TRBJ2-3|TRBV4-2|TRBD2|-
CASSQGTSGADTQYF
TGTGCCAGCAGCCAAGGGACTAGCGGGGCAGATACGCAGTATTTT
>TRBJ2-3|TRBV6-4|TRBD2|many
CASSEASGDSTDTQYF
TGTGCCAGCAGTGAGGCTAGCGGGGATAGCACAGATACGCAGTATTTT
>TRBJ2-1|TRBV5-1|-|many
CASSLDNEQFF
TGCGCCAGCAGCTTGGACAATGAGCAGTTCTTC
>TRBJ2-5|TRBV5-1|-|few
CASSLFAPETQYF
TGCGCCAGCAGCTTGTTCGCCCCAGAGACCCAGTACTTC
>TRBJ1-1|TRBV29-1|-|-
CSVSRGNTEAFF
TGCAGCGTCAGCCGGGGGAACACTGAAGCTTTCTTT
>TRBJ1-1|TRBV20-1|-|few
CSASFGMNTEAFF
TGCAGTGCTAGTTTTGGGATGAACACTGAAGCTTTCTTT
>TRBJ2-5|TRBV5-1|TRBD1|-
CASSLTGQGATETQYF
TGCGCCAGCAGCTTGACGGGACAGGGGGCCACCGAGACCCAGTACTTC
>TRBJ2-1|TRBV9|-|few
CASSVDPTRGGNNEQFF
TGTGCCAGCAGCGTAGATCCTACGAGGGGGGGGAACAATGAGCAGTTCTTC
>TRBJ2-7|TRBV20-1|-|-
CSARDAGRFYEQYF
TGCAGTGCTAGAGATGCGGGGCGATTCTACGAGCAGTACTTC
>TRBJ1-1|TRBV5-4|TRBD1|few
CASSLARQGTEAFF
TGTGCCAGCAGCTTGGCCAGACAGGGGACTGAAGCTTTCTTT
>TRBJ2-1|TRBV7-2|-|-
CASSLDGAGGFNEQFF
TGTGCCAGCAGCTTGGACGGGGCAGGGGGGTTTAATGAGCAGTTCTTC
>TRBJ2-3|TRBV6-1|TRBD1|-
CATWEDRGRSDTQYF
TGTGCCACCTGGGAGGACAGGGGGCGCTCAGATACGCAGTATTTT
>TRBJ2-2|TRBV20-1|TRBD1|-
CSAYSDRGRPHTGELFF
TGCAGTGCTTACTCGGACAGGGGGCGTCCACACACCGGGGAGCTGTTTTTT
>TRBJ1-1|TRBV11-2|-|-
CASSPRSSEAFF
TGTGCCAGCAGTCCTCGGTCATCTGAAGCTTTCTTT
>TRBJ2-3|TRBV10-3|TRBD1|few
CAISERQGSTDTQYF
TGTGCCATCAGTGAGAGACAGGGCAGCACAGATACGCAGTATTTT
>TRBJ2-1|TRBV20-1|-|few
CSAPDTDSYNEQFF
TGCAGTGCCCCTGACACAGACTCCTACAATGAGCAGTTCTTC
>TRBJ2-1|TRBV20-1|-|-
CSARRDPAYNEQFF
TGCAGTGCGCGCAGGGACCCCGCCTACAATGAGCAGTTCTTC
>TRBJ1-1|TRBV5-1|-|few
CASSPAVAHTEAFF
TGCGCCAGCAGCCCCGCTGTAGCGCACACTGAAGCTTTCTTT
>TRBJ2-2|TRBV2|TRBD2|few
CASSAAGGRKYTGELFF
TGTGCCAGCAGTGCCGCGGGGGGGCGGAAGTACACCGGGGAGCTGTTTTTT
>TRBJ1-1|TRBV12-3/TRBV12-4|TRBD1|-
CASSLGEGQGNTEAFF
TGTGCCAGCAGTTTGGGTGAGGGACAGGGAAACACTGAAGCTTTCTTT
>TRBJ2-4|TRBV12-3/TRBV12-4|-|few
CASRSRPGLPLTKNIQYF
TGTGCCAGCAGGTCTCGACCGGGACTCCCACTAACCAAAAACATTCAGTACTTC
>TRBJ2-3|TRBV6-2/TRBV6-3|TRBD1|few
CASSNDRGTDTQYF
TGTGCCAGCAGTAATGACAGGGGGACAGATACGCAGTATTTT
>TRBJ2-3|TRBV18|TRBD1|-
CASSTRQGPSREDTQYF
TGTGCCAGCTCCACCCGACAGGGGCCCTCAAGGGAAGATACGCAGTATTTT
>TRBJ1-2|TRBV7-9|-|-
CASSKTAYGYTF
TGTGCCAGCAGCAAGACAGCTTATGGCTACACCTTC
>TRBJ2-7|TRBV6-2/TRBV6-3|-|-
CASSYTPAAEQYF
TGTGCCAGCAGTTATACCCCGGCCGCCGAGCAGTACTTC
>TRBJ1-3|TRBV7-2|TRBD1|-
CASRPVGTRGSGNTIYF
TGTGCCAGCAGGCCAGTCGGCACCAGGGGGTCTGGAAACACCATATATTTT
>TRBJ2-3|TRBV10-2|-|-
CASRLASRTDTQYF
TGCGCCAGCAGGCTAGCTTCCAGAACAGATACGCAGTATTTT
>TRBJ1-4|TRBV4-1|-|-
CASRKQGKATNEKLFF
TGCGCCAGCAGAAAACAGGGAAAGGCAACTAATGAAAAACTGTTTTTT
>TRBJ2-3|TRBV7-2|-|-
CASSLSWRTDTQYF
TGTGCCAGCAGCTTAAGTTGGAGGACAGATACGCAGTATTTT
>TRBJ1-1|TRBV7-2|-|-
CASSLPGLQNTEAFF
TGTGCCAGCAGCTTACCGGGACTCCAGAACACTGAAGCTTTCTTT
>TRBJ2-1|TRBV24-1|TRBD1|-
CATSLTGVPYNEQFF
TGTGCCACCAGCCTGACAGGGGTCCCGTACAATGAGCAGTTCTTC
>TRBJ1-2|TRBV6-1|-|many
CASSDRGNDYGYTF
TGTGCCAGCAGTGACAGGGGAAACGACTATGGCTACACCTTC
>TRBJ2-3|TRBV6-6|-|many
CASSPDADTQYF
TGTGCCAGCAGTCCTGATGCAGATACGCAGTATTTT
>TRBJ2-3|TRBV29-1|TRBD2|few
CSVEPRTSGDPTQYF
TGCAGCGTTGAACCTCGGACTAGCGGGGACCCTACGCAGTATTTT
>TRBJ1-1|TRBV7-2|-|-
CASSQTKQGNTEAFF
TGTGCCAGCAGTCAAACGAAACAGGGGAACACTGAAGCTTTCTTT
>TRBJ2-5|TRBV5-1|TRBD1|-
CASSQRTGGGETQYF
TGCGCCAGCAGCCAGCGGACAGGGGGAGGAGAGACCCAGTACTTC
>TRBJ2-3|TRBV29-1|TRBD2|-
CSVEFGREEEDTQYF
TGCAGCGTTGAATTCGGGAGGGAAGAGGAAGATACGCAGTATTTT
>TRBJ2-1|TRBV5-4|-|few
CASSLKTVSYNEQFF
TGTGCCAGCAGCTTGAAAACAGTCTCATACAATGAGCAGTTCTTC